The present TCR beta chain was sequenced within a study of blood T cell repertoires in COVID-19. About the study: The United States, Italy and Spain supplied acute and convalescent COVID-19 samples.

Authors' data handling: Nucleated cell counts were estimated from reference gene primer amplification. Profiled with immunoSEQ multiplex PCR; TCRdb holds only in-frame clones, not every one. V, J and clone size derive from that table, while D and trimming were established from the DNA sequence. The repertoire consists of roughly 150,000 clones, with about 83% occurring once and the leading ten covering approximately 13%. Per germline, CDR1 LGHNT and CDR2 FRNRAP. The CDR3 spans 15 residues. V gave up 7 bases and J gave up 2 bases, with 18 bases separating them. The chain has TRBV12-5 and TRBJ2-7; TRBD2 is a possible D gene (6 bases). The sequenced sample was peripheral blood. The source is a woman aged 80 or over with acute or convalescent COVID-19. Written as DNA, the CDR3 is TGTGCTAGTGCCCCCCGGAGGGATCGGGCCTACGAGCAGTACTTC. Translating it yields CASAPRRDRAYEQYF.